This T cell receptor (beta chain) was recorded in a study of cytotoxic CD8 clonotypes in ibrutinib-treated CLL. Findings and caveats of the study: Exceeding age-matched healthy donors, baseline clonality also tracked the counts of circulating CD8+ T cells.

Only in-frame clones appear in the TCRdb table, and some are missing; sequencing was by immunoSEQ multiplex PCR. The sample includes more than 85,000 clones, around 73% of them seen just once. As to this clone: The antigen remains unidentified.

This CDR3 has 13 residues. The germline gives CDR1 GTSNPN, CDR2 SVGIG (reference sequence). The V and J ends lost 6 bases and 7 bases, in that order; junction bases with no gene match: 10. This sequence joins TRBV30 and TRBJ2-3, with 7 bases fitting TRBD1. This TCR was sampled from a human donor with chronic lymphocytic leukemia. The sample was PBMCs, taken after 12 months of ibrutinib treatment. CDR3 in amino acids: CACDRAPSNTQYF. The DNA of the CDR3 is TGTGCCTGCGACAGGGCCCCTTCCAATACGCAGTATTTT.